Here is one T cell receptor beta chain with its context. The germline CDR1 and CDR2 sequences are MRHNA and SNTAGT. This CDR3 is built from 14 residues. The trim removed 3 bases at V and 6 bases at J, leaving 1 base unmatched. The entry originates in a study of identical twins. TCRdb re-called the 5' RACE reads through MiXCR, storing one row per CDR3 protein. The table has fewer than 250,000 distinct CDR3 sequences, around 6.6% seen once. This same sample was also taken into another study, of yellow fever vaccine responses in identical twins.

V is TRBV6-4 and J is TRBJ1-6; 8 bases align to TRBD1. This receptor was taken from a woman aged 18-30 years in good health. The sample consisted of memory (CD45RO+) T cells sorted from blood. Here the CDR3 DNA reads TGTGCCAGCAGTGAAGGACAGGGTAATTCACCCCTCCACTTT. It yields the protein CASSEGQGNSPLHF.